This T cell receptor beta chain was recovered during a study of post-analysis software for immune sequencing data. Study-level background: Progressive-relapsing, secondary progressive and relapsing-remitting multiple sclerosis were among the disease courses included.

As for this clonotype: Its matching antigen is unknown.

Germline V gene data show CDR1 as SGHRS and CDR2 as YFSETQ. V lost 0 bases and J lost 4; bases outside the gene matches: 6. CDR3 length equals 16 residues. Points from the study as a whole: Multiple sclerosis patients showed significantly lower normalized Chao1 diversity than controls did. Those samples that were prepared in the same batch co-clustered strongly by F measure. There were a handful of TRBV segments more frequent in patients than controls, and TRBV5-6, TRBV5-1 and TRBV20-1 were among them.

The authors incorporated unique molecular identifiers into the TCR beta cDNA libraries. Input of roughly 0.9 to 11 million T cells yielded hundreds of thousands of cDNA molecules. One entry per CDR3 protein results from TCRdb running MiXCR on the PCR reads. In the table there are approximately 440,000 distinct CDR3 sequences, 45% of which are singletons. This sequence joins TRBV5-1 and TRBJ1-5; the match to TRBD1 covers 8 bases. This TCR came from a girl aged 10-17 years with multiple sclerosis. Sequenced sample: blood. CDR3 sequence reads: CASSLGITGGNQPQHF. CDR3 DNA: TGCGCCAGCAGCTTGGGAATTACAGGGGGTAATCAGCCCCAGCATTTT.